Following are 24 T cell receptor beta chains from one sample sequenced in a study of radiotherapy plus CTLA-4 blockade in lung cancer. Using immunoSEQ multiplex PCR, the repertoire was profiled, and TCRdb retains in-frame clones only, with some absent. There are around 63,000 clones in the sample; roughly four fifths occur only once, and approximately 15% lies in the top ten. The starting material was peripheral blood, obtained from a patient treated with radiotherapy plus ipilimumab. The receptors stem from a human donor with non-small cell lung cancer whose response to radiotherapy plus ipilimumab could not be evaluated. Some clones in this sample may be carry-over from other donors' samples.

The V gene is TRBV20-1, the J gene TRBJ2-3; 7 nucleotides line up with TRBD2. In germline, CDR1 is DFQATT, CDR2 SNEGSKA (reference sequence). Trimming removed 6 bases from V and 3 bases from J; junction bases left unmatched: 0. This CDR3 contains 11 residues. The CDR3 region has the DNA TGCAGTGCGGGGGGGACAGATACGCAGTATTTT. Translated, it gives CSAGGTDTQYF.

The chain carries TRBV27 and TRBJ2-3; 10 nucleotides line up with TRBD1. The germline V gene encodes CDR1 MNHEY and CDR2 SMNVEV (reference sequence). CDR3 length: 15 residues. The trim removed 5 bases at V and 3 bases at J, leaving 5 bases unmatched. The CDR3 region is CASSTWTGGTDTQYF. The DNA of the CDR3 is TGTGCCAGCAGTACCTGGACAGGGGGAACAGATACGCAGTATTTT.

The chain is built from TRBV28 and TRBJ2-4; possibly TRBD1 for D (6 bases). V lost 2 bases and J 8 bases, leaving 13 bases between the germline ends. The germline V gene has CDR1 MDHEN and CDR2 SYDVKM. The CDR3 has 14 amino acids. CDR3 nucleotides: TGTGCCAGCAGTTTAGGCCTGGCAGGGGACATTCAGTACTTC. This gives the protein CASSLGLAGDIQYF.

CDR3 protein: CSVEGGGGAFF. The CDR3 region has the DNA TGCAGCGTTGAAGGGGGTGGAGGGGCTTTCTTT. The V call is TRBV29-1, the J call TRBJ1-1; D remains unclear. The CDR3 consists of 11 residues. Germline loops: CDR1 SQVTM, CDR2 ANQGSEA. The V end lost 1 base, the J end lost 11 bases, and 11 bases lay between the germline ends.

V usage is TRBV28 and J usage is TRBJ1-1, with 8 bases aligning to TRBD1. This CDR3 region has 15 residues. Looked up from germline, CDR1 is MDHEN and CDR2 is SYDVKM. The trim removed 6 bases at V and 3 bases at J, leaving 9 bases unmatched. Here the CDR3 reads CASSTFLQGDTEAFF. CDR3 in DNA: TGTGCCAGCAGCACCTTCCTACAGGGGGACACTGAAGCTTTCTTT.

This chain connects TRBV5-1 to TRBJ2-5; 8 nucleotides agree with TRBD2. Germline V CDR1 and CDR2: SGHRS, YFSETQ. The CDR3 loop spans 15 amino acids. The trim removed 4 bases at V and 5 bases at J, leaving 10 bases unmatched. CDR3 coding DNA: TGCGCCAGCAGCGCCTACGGGGGGGCCCTTGAGACCCAGTACTTC. It yields the protein CASSAYGGALETQYF. Full variable domain (missing parts from reference TRBV5-1 and TRBJ2-5): KAGVTQTPRYLIKTRGQQVTLSCSPISGHRSVSWYQQTPGQGLQFLFEYFSETQRNKGNFPGRFSGRQFSNSRSEMNVSTLELGDSALYLCASSAYGGALETQYFGPGTRLLVL.

This clone was observed a single time. The CDR3 is CASSLGVSTNEKLFF. The DNA of the CDR3 is TGCGCCAGCAGCTTGGGCGTTTCAACTAATGAAAAACTGTTTTTT. The rearrangement links TRBV5-1 to TRBJ1-4; no definite D call. This CDR3 has 15 residues. V gave up 0 bases and J gave up 0 bases, with 6 bases separating them. Germline V CDR1 and CDR2: SGHRS, YFSETQ.

V and J are TRBV23-1 and TRBJ1-2; 7 bases match TRBD1. TRBV23-1 is recorded as an ORF, its role being uncertain. CDR3 size: 15 residues. The ends lost 3 bases at V and 4 bases at J; junction bases unmatched: 8. For the CDR3, the DNA is TGCGCCAGCAGTCATTTCGACAGGGCGGCCTATGGCTACACCTTC. Its protein is CASSHFDRAAYGYTF.

The chain couples TRBV28 to TRBJ1-1; no definite D call. This CDR3 comprises 12 residues. Trimming took 3 bases from V and 4 from J, leaving 6 bases between them. The germline gives CDR1 MDHEN, CDR2 SYDVKM. CDR3 residues: CASSFAGTEAFF. For the CDR3, the DNA is TGTGCCAGCAGTTTTGCGGGCACTGAAGCTTTCTTT.

The genes are TRBV6-1 and TRBJ1-2; maybe TRBD1 (6 bases). Trimming removed 7 bases from V and 5 bases from J, with 14 bases in between. Germline CDR1 is MNHNS and CDR2 is SASEGT. The CDR3 totals 13 residues. The CDR3 protein is CASTSGQRYGYTF. The CDR3 coding sequence is TGTGCCAGCACTTCGGGACAACGGTATGGCTACACCTTC.

The chain has TRBV7-9 and TRBJ2-5, with D tentatively TRBD1 (5 bases). V was pared by 5 bases and J by 4 bases, with 8 bases between. This CDR3 spans 12 amino acids. CDR1 and CDR2 (germline): SEHNR, FQNEAQ (reference sequence). The CDR3 loop is CASSDRGETQYF. The CDR3 nucleotides read TGTGCCAGCAGCGATAGGGGAGAGACCCAGTACTTC.

The V gene is TRBV9, the J gene TRBJ1-3, with D tentatively TRBD1 (5 bases). In germline, CDR1 is SGDLS, CDR2 YYNGEE. The CDR3 sequence is 15 residues long. V lost 0 bases and J lost 0, with 7 bases in between. The CDR3 DNA sequence: TGTGCCAGCAGCGTAGAGGGGAACTCTGGAAACACCATATATTTT. Translated, it gives CASSVEGNSGNTIYF.

The gene calls are TRBV29-1 and TRBJ1-2; TRBD1 aligns across 9 bases. CDR3 length: 15 amino acids. J was trimmed by 5 bases and V by 5 bases; bases with no gene match: 12. Germline-derived CDR1 and CDR2 are SQVTM and ANQGSEA. The CDR3 DNA reads as TGCAGCGTTCAATACGCGGGACAGGGAGGGTATGGCTACACCTTC. This codes for CSVQYAGQGGYGYTF.

The count of this clone is one. This chain connects TRBV28 to TRBJ2-2; D is possibly TRBD1 (5 bases). The V end was cut by 5 bases, the J end by 1 base, with 8 bases between. The CDR3 is 14 residues long. The germline gives CDR1 MDHEN, CDR2 SYDVKM. Here the CDR3 DNA reads TGTGCCAGCAGTCTAACAGGGAACACCGGGGAGCTGTTTTTT. Amino acid sequence: CASSLTGNTGELFF. The full variable domain, its missing parts supplied by reference TRBV28 and TRBJ2-2, is DVKVTQSSRYLVKRTGEKVFLECVQDMDHENMFWYRQDPGLGLRLIYFSYDVKMKEKGDIPEGYSVSREKKERFSLILESASTNQTSMYLCASSLTGNTGELFFGEGSRLTVL.

Only a few counts were recorded for this clone. The chain is built from TRBV5-4 and TRBJ2-7, with 9 bases lining up with TRBD2. This CDR3 spans 13 amino acids. Germline V lookup: CDR1 SGHNT, CDR2 YYREEE (reference sequence). With 6 bases clipped from V and 6 bases from J, the junction kept 7 bases outside the gene matches. This CDR3 reads CASTNAGGAEQYF. The CDR3, as DNA: TGTGCCAGCACCAATGCGGGAGGGGCCGAGCAGTACTTC.

The V gene is TRBV29-1, the J gene TRBJ2-3; 9 bases match TRBD1. The length of the CDR3 is 12 residues. Germline CDR1 reads SQVTM; CDR2 reads ANQGSEA. V shed 8 bases, J shed 3 bases, and the junction held 3 bases outside the gene matches. CDR3 region: CSLDRGTDTQYF. DNA of the CDR3: TGCAGCCTGGACAGGGGAACAGATACGCAGTATTTT.

CDR3 protein: CASSPLAALPYNEQFF. The CDR3 nucleotides are TGCGCCAGCAGCCCCTTAGCGGCGTTACCCTACAATGAGCAGTTCTTC. This rearrangement joins TRBV5-1 to TRBJ2-1; possibly TRBD2 for D (6 bases). The CDR3 contains 16 residues. V lost 4 bases, J lost 2 bases, and 16 bases lay in between. Germline CDR1 SGHRS, CDR2 YFSETQ.

The CDR3, as DNA: TGTGCCAGCAGCCATTCCAATTCACAGGGGTATAATTCACCCCTCCACTTT. Amino acids: CASSHSNSQGYNSPLHF. The V call is TRBV5-8, the J call TRBJ1-6; 7 nucleotides line up with TRBD1. Trimming cost V 4 bases and J 4 bases; bases outside gene matches: 11. CDR3 length: 17 residues. The germline CDR1 and CDR2 sequences are SGHTS and YDEGEE. The whole variable domain, filled in from reference TRBV5-8 and TRBJ1-6, reads EAGVTQSPTHLIKTRGQQATLRCSPISGHTSVYWYQQALGLGLQFLLWYDEGEERNRGNFPPRFSGRQFPNYSSELNVNALELEDSALYLCASSHSNSQGYNSPLHFGNGTRLTVT.

This clone was counted only a few times. The chain recombines TRBV6-5 with TRBJ2-1, with 8 bases matching TRBD2. The junction had 3 bases not matched to a gene; V was cut back by 4 bases and J by 4 bases. The CDR3 contains 14 residues. Germline CDR1 is MNHEY and CDR2 is SVGAGI. CDR3 amino acids: CASSFAGGYNEQFF. The CDR3 nucleotides are TGTGCCAGCAGTTTTGCGGGGGGTTACAATGAGCAGTTCTTC.

The chain joins TRBV13 to TRBJ1-5; D is uncertain. Trimming shortened V by 4 bases and J by 7 bases, and 20 bases separated the two germline ends. The CDR3 runs 16 residues. Germline CDR1 and CDR2: PRHDT and FYEKMQ (reference sequence). The CDR3: CASSSPSWGVGQPQHF. DNA for the CDR3: TGTGCCAGCAGCTCCCCCTCCTGGGGAGTCGGCCAGCCCCAGCATTTT.

A single count supports this clone. The V and J genes are TRBV27 and TRBJ2-7; D unresolved. This CDR3 region has 14 residues. V was shortened by 4 bases and J by 1 base, with 11 bases between the two germline ends. Germline V lookup: CDR1 MNHEY, CDR2 SMNVEV (reference sequence). CDR3 DNA: TGTGCCAGCAGTTCTCAAGGCGGTTCCTACGAGCAGTACTTC. Translated: CASSSQGGSYEQYF.

As for this clone: Its ends do not fully match the called genes, so a read error is possible. Other DNA sequences in the sample encode the same CDR3. The CDR3 loop reads CASSQVTGTGQIF. CDR3 in DNA: TGCGCCAGTAGCCAAGTGACCGGGACAGGCCAAATCTTC. The chain carries TRBV4-1 and TRBJ2-7, with 8 positions matching TRBD1. The CDR3 length is 13 residues. Germline lookup yields CDR1 MGHRA and CDR2 YSYEKL.

The V and J genes are TRBV5-4 and TRBJ2-7; D ambiguous. CDR3 length: 11 amino acids. V was shortened by 4 bases and J by 7 bases, with 9 bases between the two germline ends. Germline CDR1 is SGHNT and CDR2 is YYREEE (reference sequence). The CDR3 nucleotides read TGTGCCAGCAGCGCCCCCGGGGAGCAGTACTTC. As protein: CASSAPGEQYF.

This clone came up once. The chain combines TRBV28 with TRBJ2-7, with a possible D match to TRBD1 (5 bases). The germline gives CDR1 MDHEN, CDR2 SYDVKM. The CDR3 is made up of 11 amino acids. V shed 6 bases and J shed 6 bases, with 9 bases lying between them. In DNA form, the CDR3 reads TGTGCCAGCAGGCTGGGGCGCGAGCAGTACTTC. This codes for CASRLGREQYF.